This TCR beta chain was profiled in a study of blood T cell repertoires in COVID-19. Study context: COVID-19 samples collected from the United States, Italy and Spain covered acute and convalescent phases. PBMCs, B-cell-depleted T cells, or T cells provided the cDNA or gDNA that made up the material.

Trimming took 6 bases from V and 7 from J; bases not matched to a gene: 5. The CDR3 is 13 amino acids. This clone came up once. Original processing methods: The assay estimated nucleated cells by amplifying reference gene primers. Sequenced by immunoSEQ multiplex PCR; TCRdb stores in-frame clones only, minus some. The DNA was the basis for D and trimming; V, J and clone size are from that table. The table has 250,000 to 350,000 clones, approximately 87% seen once; the top ten hold under 5%. Material for sequencing was peripheral blood. The source is a woman between 50 and 59 years old with active or convalescent COVID-19. The chain carries TRBV12-3 or TRBV12-4 and TRBJ1-5; 8 bases agree with TRBD1. The CDR3 nucleotides are TGTGCCAGCAGCCTGACAGGGGAGCAGCCCCAGCATTTT. This sequence encodes CASSLTGEQPQHF.